This TCR beta chain was recovered during a study of blood T cell repertoires in COVID-19. On the study more broadly: PBMCs, B-cell-depleted T cells, or T cells provided the cDNA or gDNA that made up the material.

The authors' processing: The assay estimated nucleated cells by amplifying reference gene primers. TCRdb's copy holds only in-frame clones and misses some; the assay was immunoSEQ multiplex PCR. V and J calls and clone size are given by that table; D and trimming were obtained from the DNA. The sample yields about 330,000 clones, 87% seen once. This CDR3 is 14 amino acids long. Germline V gene data show CDR1 as PRHDT and CDR2 as FYEKMQ (reference sequence). V gave up 5 bases and J gave up 1 base, with 11 bases separating them. Assignment of participants to cohorts was predicated upon participant-reported clinical history.

The J gene is TRBJ1-1, the V gene TRBV13; D is undetermined. The sample was PBMCs or T cells enriched from blood (not recorded which). The receptor's source is a woman younger than 45 who had recovered from COVID-19. CDR3 protein: CASSPGEGNTEAFF. CDR3 sequence (DNA): TGTGCCAGCAGCCCCGGGGAGGGGAACACTGAAGCTTTCTTT.